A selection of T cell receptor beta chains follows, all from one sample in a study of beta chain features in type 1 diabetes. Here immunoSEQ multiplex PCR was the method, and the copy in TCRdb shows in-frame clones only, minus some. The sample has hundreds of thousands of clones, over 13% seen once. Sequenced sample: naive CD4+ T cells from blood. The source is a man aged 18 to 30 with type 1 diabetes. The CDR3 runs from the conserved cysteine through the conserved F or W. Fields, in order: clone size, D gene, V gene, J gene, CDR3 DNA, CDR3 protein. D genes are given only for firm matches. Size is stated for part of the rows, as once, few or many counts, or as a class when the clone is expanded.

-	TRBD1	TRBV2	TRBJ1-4	TGTGCCAGCCTTCGGGACAGGGGAGTTCAGGGTAATGAAAAACTGTTTTTT	CASLRDRGVQGNEKLFF
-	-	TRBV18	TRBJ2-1	TGTGCCAGCTCACCACCTAGGGACACTACGAGAGAGTTCTTC	CASSPPRDTTREFF
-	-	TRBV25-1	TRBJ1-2	TGTGCCAGCAGTGAAAACAGGGACCAAAATGGCTACACCTTC	CASSENRDQNGYTF
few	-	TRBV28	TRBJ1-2	TGTGCCAGCAGTAGCGGGACGGCACGCGGCTACACCTTC	CASSSGTARGYTF
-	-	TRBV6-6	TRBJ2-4	TGTGCCAGCAGAGTTCGACAGGGAGGCAAAAACATTCAGTACTTC	CASRVRQGGKNIQYF
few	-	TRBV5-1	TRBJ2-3	TGCGCCAGCAGCTTGGAGACACACACAGATACGCAGTATTTT	CASSLETHTDTQYF
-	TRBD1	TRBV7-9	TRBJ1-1	TGTGCCAGCAGCTTGAGCCGAACAGGGGCAGCTTTCTTT	CASSLSRTGAAFF
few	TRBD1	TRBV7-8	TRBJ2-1	TGTGCCAGCAGCCTTGCGGGACAGGACTACAATGAGCAGTTCTTC	CASSLAGQDYNEQFF
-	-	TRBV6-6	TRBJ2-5	TGTGCCAGCAGGAAAGAGACCCAGTACTTC	CASRKETQYF
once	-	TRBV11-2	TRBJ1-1	TGTGCCAGCAGCTCAGGACTTAGGAACACTGAAGCTTTCTTT	CASSSGLRNTEAFF
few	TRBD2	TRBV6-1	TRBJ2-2	TGTGCCAGCAGTGAAAGGAGCGGGGGGCCCACCGGGGAGCTGTTTTTT	CASSERSGGPTGELFF
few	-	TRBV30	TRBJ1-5	TGTGCCTGGAGTGCCGGGATCAATCAGCCCCAGCATTTT	CAWSAGINQPQHF
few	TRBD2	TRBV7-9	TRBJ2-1	TGTGCCAGCGTCCGGACTAGCGGGTACAATGAGCAGTTCTTC	CASVRTSGYNEQFF
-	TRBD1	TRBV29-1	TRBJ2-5	TGCAGCGCAGATGGACAGGGAGGAATGGTAGAGGAGACCCAGTACTTC	CSADGQGGMVEETQYF
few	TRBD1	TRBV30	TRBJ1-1	TGTGCCTGGAGTGTACGGGACAGGGGAGAAGCTTTCTTT	CAWSVRDRGEAFF
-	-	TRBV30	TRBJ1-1	TGTGCCTGGAGCGAAAGAGCCACTGAAGCTTTCTTT	CAWSERATEAFF
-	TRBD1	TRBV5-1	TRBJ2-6	TGCGCCAGCAGCTTGGCCGGGACAGGGGCTCTAGGGGCCAACGTCCTGACTTTC	CASSLAGTGALGANVLTF
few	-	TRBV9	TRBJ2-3	TGTGCCAGCAGCGTAGGATCGGCAGCAGATACGCAGTATTTT	CASSVGSAADTQYF
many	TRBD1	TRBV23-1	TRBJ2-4	TGCGCCGACGACAGGGTCAAAAACATTCAGTACTTC	CADDRVKNIQYF
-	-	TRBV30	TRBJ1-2	TGTGCCTGGAGTGTACAAACAGGCTATGGCTACACCTTC	CAWSVQTGYGYTF
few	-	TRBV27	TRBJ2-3	TGTGCCAGCAGTTTGGGGTGGGGCACAGATACGCAGTATTTT	CASSLGWGTDTQYF
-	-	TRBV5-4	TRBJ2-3	TGTGCCAGCAGCACCCCCGCCATTAATACGCAGTATTTT	CASSTPAINTQYF
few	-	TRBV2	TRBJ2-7	TGTGCCAGCTCCCCCTACGAGCAGTACTTC	CASSPYEQYF
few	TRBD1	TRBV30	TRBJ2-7	TGTGCCTGGAGTGTTGGGACAGGCGAGCTGGAGCAGTACTTC	CAWSVGTGELEQYF
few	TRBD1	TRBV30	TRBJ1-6	TGTGCCTGGAGTGCAGTGACAGGGTTTGTCTCACCCCTCCACTTT	CAWSAVTGFVSPLHF
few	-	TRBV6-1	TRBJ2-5	TGTGCCAGCAGGATAGGACCATGGGACCAAGAGACCCAGTACTTC	CASRIGPWDQETQYF
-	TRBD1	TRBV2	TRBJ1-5	TGTGCCAGCAGGAGAACAGGGGGAAGTGGGAGCAATCAGCCCCAGCATTTT	CASRRTGGSGSNQPQHF
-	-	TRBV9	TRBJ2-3	TGTGCCAGCAGCGTAGGAGGCCATCACACAGATACGCAGTATTTT	CASSVGGHHTDTQYF
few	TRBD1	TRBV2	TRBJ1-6	TGTGCCAGTGGACAGGGAAATTCACCCCTCCACTTT	CASGQGNSPLHF
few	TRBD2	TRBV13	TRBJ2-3	TGTGCCAGCAGGAAAGCGGGAGCAATAGATACGCAGTATTTT	CASRKAGAIDTQYF
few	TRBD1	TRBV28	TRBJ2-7	TGTGCCAGCAGCCCTCAGGGGGCGCGGGACGAGCAGTACTTC	CASSPQGARDEQYF
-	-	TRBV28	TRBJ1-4	TGTGCCAGCAGTTTAATGGGACCTTCAACTAATGAAAAACTGTTTTTT	CASSLMGPSTNEKLFF
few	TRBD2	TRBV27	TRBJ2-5	TGTGCCAGCAGTAGAGGACTAGCGGGAACGGGTCGGGAGACCCAGTACTTC	CASSRGLAGTGRETQYF
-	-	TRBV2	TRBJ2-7	TGTGCCAGCAGTGAAGCGGGGAACAGTCTGTACTTC	CASSEAGNSLYF
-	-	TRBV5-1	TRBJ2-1	TGCGCCAGCAGGGAGGTGGGGAATGAGCAGTTCTTC	CASREVGNEQFF
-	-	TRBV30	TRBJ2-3	TGTGCCTGGAGTGTACGCAGGGTGAAAGATACGCAGTATTTT	CAWSVRRVKDTQYF
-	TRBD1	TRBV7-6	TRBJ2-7	TGTGCCAGCAGCTCACGGGACAGGGGCTACGAGCAGTACTTC	CASSSRDRGYEQYF
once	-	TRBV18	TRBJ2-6	TGTGCCAGCTCGGAGGGGACCTCTGGGGCCAACGTCCTGACTTTC	CASSEGTSGANVLTF
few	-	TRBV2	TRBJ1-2	TGTGCCAGCAGGGGGGGCACGCACCACTTC	CASRGGTHHF
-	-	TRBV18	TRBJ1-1	TGTGCCAGCTCACCCCATTTGAACACTGAAGCTTTCTTT	CASSPHLNTEAFF
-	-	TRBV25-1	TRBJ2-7	TGTGCCAGCAGTGAAAGGTACGAGCAGTACTTC	CASSERYEQYF
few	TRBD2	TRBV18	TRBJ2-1	TGTGCCAGCTCACCGCCTATTAGCGGGAGGTTTAGCAATGAGCAGTTCTTC	CASSPPISGRFSNEQFF
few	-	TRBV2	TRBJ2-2	TGTGCCAGCAGTGTCGGCAGCGCGAACACCGGGGAGCTGTTTTTT	CASSVGSANTGELFF
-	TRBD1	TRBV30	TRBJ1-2	TGTGCCTGGAGCCCGGACAGGGGGCTATATGGCTACACCTTC	CAWSPDRGLYGYTF
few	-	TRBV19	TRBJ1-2	TGTGCCAGTAGTGCGACAGTGCGGTATGGCTACACCTTC	CASSATVRYGYTF
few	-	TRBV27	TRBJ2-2	TGTGCCAGCAGTTTACTTCCGAACACCGGGGAGCTGTTTTTT	CASSLLPNTGELFF
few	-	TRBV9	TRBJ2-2	TGTGCCAGCAGCGTAGCGCCTTACTCGGGGGAGCTGTTTTTT	CASSVAPYSGELFF
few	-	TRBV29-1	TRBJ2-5	TGCAGCGTTGAGCGGGGCCAAGAGACCCAGTACTTC	CSVERGQETQYF
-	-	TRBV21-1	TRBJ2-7	TGTGCCAGCAGCAAAGGGGGCGTCGGGGGCGAGTACGAGCAGTACTTC	CASSKGGVGGEYEQYF
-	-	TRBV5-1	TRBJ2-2	TGCGCCAGCGGCCAAGGACTCCCAACCGGGGAGCTGTTTTTT	CASGQGLPTGELFF
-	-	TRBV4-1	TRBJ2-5	TGCGCCAGCAGCCAAGGGGACGTAAAGACCCAGTACTTC	CASSQGDVKTQYF
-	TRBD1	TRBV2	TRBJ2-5	TGTGCCAATGACAGGGGGCAAGAGACCCAGTACTTC	CANDRGQETQYF
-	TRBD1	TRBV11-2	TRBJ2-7	TGTGCCAGCAGCCCTCAGGGACAGGAGGGCTACGAGCAGTACTTC	CASSPQGQEGYEQYF
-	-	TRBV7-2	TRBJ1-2	TGTGCCAGCAGCTTAGGTCGGCTGCGGGGCTACACCTTC	CASSLGRLRGYTF
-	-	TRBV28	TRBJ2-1	TGTGCCAGCAGTTTATCTCTGGCCCAGGGTGAGCAGTTCTTC	CASSLSLAQGEQFF
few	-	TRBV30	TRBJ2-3	TGTGCCTGGAGTAAGGTCGGGAGCACAGATACGCAGTATTTT	CAWSKVGSTDTQYF
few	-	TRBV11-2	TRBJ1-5	TGTGCCAGCAGCCCCGGTTGGCAGGGGCGCAATCAGCCCCAGCATTTT	CASSPGWQGRNQPQHF